The rows below give T cell receptor beta chains drawn from one sample of a study of T cells in Graves' hyperthyroidism and ophthalmopathy. TCRdb called the multiplex PCR reads again in MiXCR, with one record for every CDR3 protein. The data contain around 300,000 distinct CDR3 sequences, about 25% of them singletons. The sequencing input was blood. The receptors derive from a man between 40 and 49 years old with Graves' hyperthyroidism that later progressed to Graves' ophthalmopathy. The CDR3 runs from the conserved cysteine through the conserved F or W. The D gene is left open where the match is weak.

v_gene	d_gene	CDR3aa
TRBV7-9	-	CASSLTIGHSEQYF
TRBV20-1	-	CSAPNSFSYEQYF
TRBV7-9	TRBD1	CASRSTGVETQYF
TRBV6-5	TRBD1	CASSRDRVAGNTIYF
TRBV28	-	CASSLGGQKAFF
TRBV12-3/TRBV12-4	TRBD1	CASSADREHAFF
TRBV19	TRBD1	CASSADRVYQPQHF
TRBV20-1	-	CSAPVGTSGNTIYF
TRBV28	-	CASSFQQYGYTF
TRBV30	TRBD1	CAWSEDRGREAFF
TRBV2	TRBD1	CASSAGQGRTGELFF
TRBV12-3/TRBV12-4	TRBD2	CASSSTSGRAGYEQYF
TRBV20-1	-	CSARDGGTRETQYF
TRBV7-9	-	CASSFGSGDTEAFF
TRBV7-2	-	CASTPRWIHGYTF
TRBV6-2/TRBV6-3	-	CASSLGDGYTF
TRBV5-1	-	CASSFATGPEQYF
TRBV30	-	CAWVRQPNTGELFF
TRBV2	-	CASSELSTEAFF
TRBV7-9	-	CASSVIGTRQNTEAFF
TRBV5-1	-	CASSPGQVETQYF
TRBV3-1	TRBD2	CASSPYYRLAPGQTQYF
TRBV27	TRBD1	CASSFKGQGARGYTF
TRBV20-1	-	CSARDRVGNTGELFF
TRBV12-3/TRBV12-4	-	CASSFPDRDQETQYF
TRBV11-3	TRBD1	CASSHPIRGTGELFF
TRBV5-1	-	CASSLGLGGSNQPQHF
TRBV6-1	TRBD2	CASSARSGGAGETQYF
TRBV20-1	-	CSAAIYGRMDEPQHF
TRBV6-2/TRBV6-3	TRBD1	CASRQDRGPYTEAFF
TRBV6-5	-	CASSWGDYNSPLHF
TRBV6-2/TRBV6-3	-	CASSSQGPRGSGYTF
TRBV6-5	TRBD2	CASDTRSSGSYEQYF
TRBV27	-	CASRTQGYTEAFF
TRBV2	-	CAETGNTEAFF
TRBV29-1	-	CSVEVAGRETQYF
TRBV19	TRBD1	CASRYNRDSNQPQHF
TRBV5-1	-	CASSLDPGLGTEAFF
TRBV20-1	TRBD2	CSARGLAGPTYEQYF
TRBV28	TRBD1	CAGRRQGAGFETQYF
TRBV24-1	-	CATARPGVSEQYF
TRBV5-1	TRBD1	CASSLPGGDTGELFF
TRBV18	-	CASSGINTEAFF
TRBV4-1	TRBD1	CASSQGTGQVSSYEQYF
TRBV18	-	CASSQKRTGDTEAFF
TRBV6-1	-	CASSETGVPDTQYF
TRBV19	TRBD1	CASSIAGGAAYEQYF
TRBV6-5	TRBD1	CASSYATGQKQYEQYF
TRBV20-1	-	CSAREGTTNKAFF
TRBV19	TRBD1	CASSTRRTRQGSKETQYF
TRBV20-1	-	CSASSLAAETQYF
TRBV18	TRBD1	CASSSGTDLYGYTF
TRBV2	-	CASSPGARPRDETQYF
TRBV29-1	-	CSVEHPQYQETQYF
TRBV27	-	CASRTLQSTGELFF